Listed here are 21 T cell receptor beta chains from one sample, sequenced in a study of control samples from healthy donors and cancer patients (TCRdb year 2020). Preparation of the library involved the immunoSEQ multiplex PCR assay. TCRdb provides this immuneACCESS table in a form limited to in-frame rearrangements. Some clones are lacking; in checked studies, under half of them reflect an unresolved V gene, and why the rest are absent is not known. The sample table shows more than 110,000 clones, and 80% to 90% are seen once. The top ten clones comprise approximately 8.6% of the sample. The sample consisted of blood. These TCRs come from a woman in her 30s in good health.

The gene calls are TRBV5-6 and TRBJ1-1; TRBD1 agrees at 7 bases. The CDR3 spans 14 residues. Trimming cost V 2 bases and J 1 base; bases outside gene matches: 2. Germline lookup yields CDR1 SGHDT and CDR2 YYEEEE. The CDR3 region is CASSFRTGNTEAFF. The DNA for the CDR3 is TGTGCCAGCAGCTTCCGGACAGGGAACACTGAAGCTTTCTTT. The whole variable domain, filled in from reference TRBV5-6 and TRBJ1-1, reads DAGVTQSPTHLIKTRGQQVTLRCSPKSGHDTVSWYQQALGQGPQFIFQYYEEEERQRGNFPDRFSGHQFPNYSSELNVNALLLGDSALYLCASSFRTGNTEAFFGQGTRLTVV.

This clone occurred a few times. The chain uses TRBV10-3 and TRBJ2-7, with TRBD2 matching over 11 bases. Trimming at V came to 3 bases and at J to 2 bases, leaving 6 bases not matched to a gene. This CDR3 is built from 16 residues. Germline loops: CDR1 ENHRY, CDR2 SYGVKD. CDR3 region: CAISDWGTSGAYEQYF. CDR3 sequence (DNA): TGTGCCATCAGTGATTGGGGGACTAGCGGTGCCTACGAGCAGTACTTC.

J is TRBJ2-7 and V is TRBV3-1 (or the pseudogene TRBV3-2); D gene unclear. Trimming took 4 bases from V and 0 from J, leaving 10 bases between them. Germline V gene data show CDR1 as LGHDT and CDR2 as YNNKEL (reference sequence). The CDR3 has 14 residues. The CDR3 spells CASSLTPSSYEQYF. The DNA of the CDR3 is TGTGCCAGCAGCCTGACACCAAGCTCCTACGAGCAGTACTTC.

The chain joins TRBV2 to TRBJ1-1; possibly TRBD1 for D (6 bases). The ends were cut back, 8 bases at V and 5 bases at J, with 18 bases in the middle. Germline assignment: CDR1 SNHLY and CDR2 FYNNEI. There are 14 residues in the CDR3. The CDR3 DNA reads TGTGCCAGCTCAGGGGATCGGGCGGGGACTGAAGCTTTCTTT. It translates to CASSGDRAGTEAFF.

The rearrangement links TRBV11-2 to TRBJ2-3; D call uncertain. V lost 2 bases, J lost 0 bases, and 18 bases lay in between. The CDR3 spans 18 residues. The germline gives CDR1 SGHAT, CDR2 FQNNGV. As DNA, the CDR3 is TGTGCCAGCAGCTTATTTCCAGCGCGCCTACCTAGCACAGATACGCAGTATTTT. Encoded protein: CASSLFPARLPSTDTQYF.

This clone occurred a few times. The V and J genes are TRBV29-1 and TRBJ2-5, with TRBD2 matching over 12 bases. The CDR3 length is 17 residues. V lost 7 bases to trimming and J lost 5 bases; unmatched junction nucleotides: 17. Per germline, CDR1 SQVTM and CDR2 ANQGSEA. The CDR3 region is CSASTYATSGRGETQYF. The DNA for the CDR3 is TGCAGCGCCTCGACCTATGCGACTAGCGGGAGAGGGGAGACCCAGTACTTC.

CDR3 DNA: TGTGCCAGCAGCCCGACCGGGACAGGGGGCCTGAACACTGAAGCTTTCTTT. Amino acid sequence: CASSPTGTGGLNTEAFF. This rearrangement joins TRBV3-1 (or the pseudogene TRBV3-2) to TRBJ1-1; 12 bases line up with TRBD1. V trimming: 4 bases; J trimming: 0 bases; junction bases outside the gene matches: 6. The CDR3 sequence is 17 residues long. Germline CDR1 reads LGHDT; CDR2 reads YNNKEL (reference sequence).

The V gene is TRBV6-5, the J gene TRBJ2-7, with TRBD2 matching over 10 bases. V dropped 4 bases and J dropped 3; count of bases not matched to a gene: 6. The CDR3 is made up of 15 amino acids. The V gene's germline CDR1 is MNHEY and CDR2 SVGAGI. CDR3 nucleotides: TGTGCCAGCAGTTCCTTCCGACTAGCGGGCTACGAGCAGTACTTC. This encodes CASSSFRLAGYEQYF.

The rearrangement uses TRBV24-1 and TRBJ1-2; perhaps TRBD1 as D (5 bases). Trimming stripped 5 bases from V and 7 bases from J, with 16 bases between. This CDR3 contains 14 residues. Germline V lookup: CDR1 KGHDR, CDR2 SFDVKD. The CDR3 DNA sequence: TGTGCCACCAGTGTCTCCCTCAGGGTCGGTGGCTACACCTTC. It yields the protein CATSVSLRVGGYTF.

This clone was seen once. The chain recombines TRBV21-1 with TRBJ1-2. TRBV21-1 is reported as a pseudogene. The CDR3 runs to 14 residues. The CDR3 here is CASSKEWRGYGYTF. As DNA, the CDR3 is TGTGCCAGCAGCAAAGAATGGCGGGGCTATGGCTACACCTTC.

This sequence joins TRBV5-1 and TRBJ1-4; 7 nucleotides match TRBD1. The germline gives CDR1 SGHRS, CDR2 YFSETQ. The CDR3 has 15 residues. V gave up 6 bases and J gave up 2 bases; unmatched junction bases: 7. CDR3 nucleotides: TGCGCCAGCATTAGGGGGCGTCCCACTAATGAAAAACTGTTTTTT. Translation gives CASIRGRPTNEKLFF.

The gene calls are TRBV30 and TRBJ2-7; unclear D gene. Trimming removed 2 bases at V and 6 bases at J, with 8 bases between. CDR1 is GTSNPN and CDR2 is SVGIG in the germline V gene (reference sequence). There are 11 residues in the CDR3. The CDR3 spells CAWSKLGEQYF. The CDR3 DNA follows: TGTGCCTGGAGTAAACTGGGCGAGCAGTACTTC. Complete variable domain (other parts from reference TRBV30 and TRBJ2-7): SQTIHQWPATLVQPVGSPLSLECTVEGTSNPNLYWYRQAAGRGLQLLFYSVGIGQISSEVPQNLSASRPQDRQFILSSKKLLLSDSGFYLCAWSKLGEQYFGPGTRLTVT.

J is TRBJ1-6 and V is TRBV7-8; 7 bases fit TRBD1. V gave up 4 bases and J gave up 9 bases; unmatched junction bases: 6. The CDR3 is 14 amino acids. Germline V gene data show CDR1 as SGHVS and CDR2 as FQNEAQ. The CDR3 loop is CASSSDRLGSPLHF. The CDR3 DNA reads as TGTGCCAGCAGCTCGGACAGGTTGGGTTCACCCCTCCACTTT. The entire variable domain, with the rest obtained from reference TRBV7-8 and TRBJ1-6, is as follows: GAGVSQSPRYKVAKRGQDVALRCDPISGHVSLFWYQQALGQGPEFLTYFQNEAQLDKSGLPSDRFFAERPEGSVSTLKIQRTQQEDSAVYLCASSSDRLGSPLHFGNGTRLTVT.

The rearrangement links TRBV14 to TRBJ2-7; 11 positions agree with TRBD2. Germline V gives CDR1 SGHDN, CDR2 FVKESK. CDR3 length equals 15 residues. Losses at the gene ends were 1 base for V and 2 bases for J; bases not matched to a gene: 1. As DNA, the CDR3 is TGTGCCAGCAGCCAAGGACTAGCGGGAACCTACGAGCAGTACTTC. As protein: CASSQGLAGTYEQYF. Full variable domain (missing parts from reference TRBV14 and TRBJ2-7): EAGVTQFPSHSVIEKGQTVTLRCDPISGHDNLYWYRRVMGKEIKFLLHFVKESKQDESGMPNNRFLAERTGGTYSTLKVQPAELEDSGVYFCASSQGLAGTYEQYFGPGTRLTVT.

J is TRBJ1-1 and V is TRBV24-1; 8 bases fit TRBD1. V trimming: 3 bases; J trimming: 4 bases; junction bases outside the gene matches: 3. Per germline, CDR1 KGHDR and CDR2 SFDVKD. The CDR3 has 14 residues. The CDR3 DNA reads TGTGCCACCAGTGATACTACAGGGGGCACTGAAGCTTTCTTT. Protein sequence: CATSDTTGGTEAFF.

The gene calls are TRBV10-3 and TRBJ1-5, with TRBD1 identical over 9 bases. Losses at the gene ends were 6 bases for V and 4 bases for J; bases not matched to a gene: 7. This CDR3 is 15 amino acids long. CDR1 is ENHRY and CDR2 is SYGVKD in the germline V gene. In DNA, the CDR3 is TGTGCCATCAGCGCTGACAGGGGGGGAAATCAGCCCCAGCATTTT. Amino acid sequence: CAISADRGGNQPQHF.

The gene calls are TRBV30 and TRBJ2-3; D call uncertain. The germline V gene encodes CDR1 GTSNPN and CDR2 SVGIG (reference sequence). The germline V and J ends were trimmed by 4 bases and 4 bases, with 6 bases remaining between them. This CDR3 has 11 residues. The CDR3 loop is CAWKTADTQYF. CDR3 DNA sequence: TGTGCCTGGAAAACCGCAGATACGCAGTATTTT. The full variable domain, completed using reference TRBV30 and TRBJ2-3, is SQTIHQWPATLVQPVGSPLSLECTVEGTSNPNLYWYRQAAGRGLQLLFYSVGIGQISSEVPQNLSASRPQDRQFILSSKKLLLSDSGFYLCAWKTADTQYFGPGTRLTVL.

CDR3 in amino acids: CASSESGTQYF. The CDR3, as DNA: TGTGCCAGCAGTGAATCAGGGACCCAGTACTTC. The gene calls are TRBV6-1 and TRBJ2-5; no clear D. From germline, CDR1 is MNHNS and CDR2 SASEGT. With 2 bases removed from V and 7 bases from J, the gap between germline ends came to 5 bases. The CDR3 spans 11 residues.

The V and J genes are TRBV2 and TRBJ2-1; D is ambiguous. Germline V gene lookup returns CDR1 SNHLY and CDR2 FYNNEI. This CDR3 contains 12 residues. Between the trimmed V and J ends, which lost 5 bases and 7 bases, there was a span of 9 bases. This chain's CDR3 is CASSPEKNEQFF. The CDR3 nucleotides are TGTGCCAGCAGTCCGGAGAAAAATGAGCAGTTCTTC.

The chain employs TRBV19 and TRBJ1-6, with a tentative D call TRBD1 (6 bases). Trimming cost V 9 bases and J 11 bases, with 17 bases left between them. Germline CDR1 reads LNHDA; CDR2 reads SQIVND (reference sequence). The CDR3 is 13 amino acids. The CDR3 sequence is CARGAKAATPLHF. The CDR3 DNA reads as TGTGCCAGGGGGGCAAAGGCGGCAACACCCCTCCACTTT. The variable domain in full, completed from reference TRBV19 and TRBJ1-6, reads DGGITQSPKYLFRKEGQNVTLSCEQNLNHDAMYWYRQDPGQGLRLIYYSQIVNDFQKGDIAEGYSVSREKKESFPLTVTSAQKNPTAFYLCARGAKAATPLHFGNGTRLTVT.

The J gene is TRBJ2-1, the V gene TRBV5-1; 7 nucleotides line up with TRBD1. The germline V gene encodes CDR1 SGHRS and CDR2 YFSETQ. CDR3 length equals 14 residues. V lost 2 bases to trimming and J lost 5 bases; unmatched junction nucleotides: 4. The DNA of the CDR3 is TGCGCCAGCAGCTTTCGCGACAGGGACAATGAGCAGTTCTTC. It codes for CASSFRDRDNEQFF. Combining the CDR3 with reference TRBV5-1 and TRBJ2-1 gives the whole variable domain KAGVTQTPRYLIKTRGQQVTLSCSPISGHRSVSWYQQTPGQGLQFLFEYFSETQRNKGNFPGRFSGRQFSNSRSEMNVSTLELGDSALYLCASSFRDRDNEQFFGPGTRLTVL.